The 21 T cell receptor beta chains presented below share a single source sample, sequenced in a study of blood T cell repertoires in COVID-19. The method was immunoSEQ multiplex PCR; TCRdb's version includes in-frame clones alone and lacks a portion of them. The table shows tens of thousands of clones, with 81% occurring only once. Sequencing input: peripheral blood. The receptors come from a man older than 75 with acute or convalescent COVID-19.

The chain recombines TRBV7-2 with TRBJ2-3; D unclear. CDR3 length equals 14 residues. Trimming removed 4 bases at V and 0 bases at J, with 8 bases between. Germline CDR1 reads SGHTA; CDR2 reads FQGNSA. The CDR3 DNA reads TGTGCCAGCAGCTCCTATACTAGCACAGATACGCAGTATTTT. This codes for CASSSYTSTDTQYF.

This rearrangement joins TRBV5-1 to TRBJ2-2; TRBD1 matches at 8 bases. V shed 4 bases, J shed 4 bases, and the junction held 9 bases outside the gene matches. The CDR3 totals 16 residues. CDR1 is SGHRS, CDR2 YFSETQ, per germline. In nucleotides, the CDR3 is TGCGCCAGCAGCCCGTGGACAGGGTCGGGCACCGGGGAGCTGTTTTTT. This translates into CASSPWTGSGTGELFF.

The chain has TRBV19 and TRBJ1-1; weak D call: TRBD1 (6 bases). The V end lost 5 bases, the J end lost 0 bases, and 16 bases lay between the germline ends. Germline CDR1 reads LNHDA; CDR2 reads SQIVND (reference sequence). The CDR3 consists of 16 residues. CDR3 residues: CASSPIDRRLNTEAFF. CDR3 in DNA: TGTGCCAGTAGTCCTATTGACAGGAGGCTGAACACTGAAGCTTTCTTT.

This clone was detected only a few times. The V call is TRBV2, the J call TRBJ2-7, with a possible D match to TRBD1 (5 bases). The length of the CDR3 is 14 residues. Germline V gene lookup returns CDR1 SNHLY and CDR2 FYNNEI. Trimming shortened V by 8 bases and J by 0 bases, and 14 bases separated the two germline ends. The CDR3 DNA reads as TGTGCCAGCGGGGCCAGGGATGTCTCCTACGAGCAGTACTTC. This gives the protein CASGARDVSYEQYF.

This clone was counted only a few times. The gene calls are TRBV5-5 and TRBJ2-7; TRBD2 matches 7 bases. The CDR3 consists of 14 residues. V shed 2 bases and J 0 bases; nucleotides not matched to a gene: 2. Germline CDR1 SGHKS, CDR2 YYEKEE (reference sequence). CDR3 bases: TGTGCCAGCAGCTTCGGGGGGTTCTCCTACGAGCAGTACTTC. As protein: CASSFGGFSYEQYF.

This chain connects TRBV6-1 to TRBJ1-1; D is uncertain. CDR3 size: 14 residues. V was shortened by 4 bases and J by 0 bases, with 9 bases between the two germline ends. Germline V lookup: CDR1 MNHNS, CDR2 SASEGT. CDR3: CASSVAPMNTEAFF. The CDR3 DNA follows: TGTGCCAGCAGTGTAGCCCCCATGAACACTGAAGCTTTCTTT.

This clone came up a few times. The rearrangement joins TRBV18 to TRBJ2-2, with D perhaps TRBD2 (5 bases). The CDR3 spans 15 residues. Trimming removed 4 bases from V and 2 bases from J, with 11 bases in between. Per germline, CDR1 KGHSH and CDR2 LQKENI. CDR3 nucleotide sequence: TGTGCCAGCTCACTCTATGGGAGTAACACCGGGGAGCTGTTTTTT. The encoded protein is CASSLYGSNTGELFF.

For the CDR3, the DNA is TGTGCCAGCAGCTGGGACAGCGCACAAGAGACCCAGTACTTC. Amino acid sequence: CASSWDSAQETQYF. The chain recombines TRBV5-4 with TRBJ2-5; 7 nucleotides align to TRBD1. Unmatched junction bases numbered 4, after V lost 3 bases and J lost 2 bases. The germline V gene has CDR1 SGHNT and CDR2 YYREEE (reference sequence). This CDR3 region has 14 residues.

This clone occurred once. Germline is not matched at one junction end, which may reflect a read error. The V and J genes are TRBV5-1 and TRBJ2-7; the D gene is possibly TRBD1 (5 bases). Germline values: CDR1 SGHRS, CDR2 YFSETQ. The CDR3 sequence is 14 residues long. The CDR3 DNA is TGCGCCAGCAGGTTGGGGCAGGGTATAGGCGAGCAGTACTTC. Translating gives CASRLGQGIGEQYF.

The chain uses TRBV7-9 and TRBJ2-4; 7 bases fit TRBD1. The CDR3 extends over 14 amino acids. V shed 5 bases, J shed 1 base, and the junction held 2 bases outside the gene matches. The germline V gene encodes CDR1 SEHNR and CDR2 FQNEAQ (reference sequence). This CDR3 reads CASSQGEAKNIQYF. The CDR3 DNA is TGTGCCAGCAGCCAGGGGGAGGCCAAAAACATTCAGTACTTC.

The chain joins TRBV7-2 to TRBJ2-1, with D maybe TRBD1 (6 bases). With 2 bases removed from V and 3 bases from J, the gap between germline ends came to 11 bases. Germline-derived CDR1 and CDR2 are SGHTA and FQGNSA. The CDR3 totals 15 residues. The CDR3 protein is CASSLLAGDYNEQFF. In DNA form, the CDR3 reads TGTGCCAGCAGCTTACTAGCAGGGGACTACAATGAGCAGTTCTTC.

The J gene is TRBJ2-5, the V gene TRBV7-2, with D hard to call. The germline V gene encodes CDR1 SGHTA and CDR2 FQGNSA. This CDR3 has 12 residues. V lost 3 bases to trimming and J lost 5 bases, with 7 bases between them. The CDR3 bases are TGTGCCAGCAGCTTCCATCGGGAGACCCAGTACTTC. Its translation: CASSFHRETQYF.

This clone was recorded once. V and J are TRBV28 and TRBJ2-7, with 11 nucleotides matching TRBD1. The CDR3 is made up of 16 amino acids. Unmatched junction bases numbered 13, after V lost 6 bases and J lost 6 bases. CDR1 and CDR2 from the germline V gene are MDHEN and SYDVKM. CDR3 nucleotides: TGTGCCAGCAGCCTTCAATATGGGACAGGGGGGATCGAGCAGTACTTC. As protein: CASSLQYGTGGIEQYF.

This rearrangement joins TRBV27 to TRBJ2-7, with 9 bases aligning to TRBD2. Germline CDR1 MNHEY, CDR2 SMNVEV (reference sequence). CDR3 length equals 14 residues. With 3 bases clipped from V and 0 bases from J, the junction kept 0 bases outside the gene matches. CDR3 coding DNA: TGTGCCAGCAGTTTTAGCGGGAGCTCCTACGAGCAGTACTTC. This codes for CASSFSGSSYEQYF.

V gene TRBV27 combines with J gene TRBJ1-2, with 8 bases matching TRBD1. Germline trimming cut 2 bases from V and 8 bases from J; bases unmatched to any gene: 4. The germline V gene encodes CDR1 MNHEY and CDR2 SMNVEV (reference sequence). The CDR3 runs to 13 residues. Here the CDR3 DNA reads TGTGCCAGCAGTTTACAGGGGGCAAGGGGCTACACCTTC. As protein: CASSLQGARGYTF.

This clone was picked up a small number of times. The chain joins TRBV18 to TRBJ1-5; 9 bases agree with TRBD1. Germline V lookup: CDR1 KGHSH, CDR2 LQKENI. The J segment lost 7 bases and the V segment lost 6 bases, leaving 10 bases of the junction unmatched. The CDR3 extends over 15 amino acids. Written as DNA, the CDR3 is TGTGCCAGCTCCCTAGGGACAGGGAGCGGACAGCCCCAGCATTTT. This gives the protein CASSLGTGSGQPQHF. Full variable domain (rest looked up from reference TRBV18 and TRBJ1-5): NAGVMQNPRHLVRRRGQEARLRCSPMKGHSHVYWYRQLPEEGLKFMVYLQKENIIDESGMPKERFSAEFPKEGPSILRIQQVVRGDSAAYFCASSLGTGSGQPQHFGDGTRLSIL.

The chain employs TRBV5-1 and TRBJ2-3; 7 bases agree with TRBD1. Germline lookup yields CDR1 SGHRS and CDR2 YFSETQ. With 0 bases clipped from V and 6 bases from J, the junction kept 4 bases outside the gene matches. There are 14 residues in the CDR3. The DNA for the CDR3 is TGCGCCAGCAGCTTGGGAGGACAGGCGGATACGCAGTATTTT. Protein: CASSLGGQADTQYF.

The V gene is TRBV18, the J gene TRBJ1-1, with D maybe TRBD1 (5 bases). The V gene's germline CDR1 is KGHSH and CDR2 LQKENI. With 6 bases removed from V and 3 bases from J, the gap between germline ends came to 11 bases. CDR3 length: 13 amino acids. CDR3 residues: CASSRGGDTEAFF. In DNA form, the CDR3 reads TGTGCCAGCTCGCGAGGAGGGGACACTGAAGCTTTCTTT.

The chain employs TRBV6-6 and TRBJ2-1; possible D gene TRBD2, 6 bases. Germline-derived CDR1 and CDR2 are MNHNY and SVGAGI (reference sequence). V lost 7 bases and J 2 bases, leaving 12 bases between the germline ends. CDR3 size: 14 residues. This chain's CDR3 is CASIGTPAYNEQFF. For the CDR3, the DNA is TGTGCCAGCATTGGGACTCCAGCCTACAATGAGCAGTTCTTC.

CDR3 DNA: TGTGCCATCAGTGACACAGACTCTGGGGCCAACGTCCTGACTTTC. Its protein product is CAISDTDSGANVLTF. The chain couples TRBV10-3 to TRBJ2-6; D is undetermined. There are 15 residues in the CDR3. Germline V gene data show CDR1 as ENHRY and CDR2 as SYGVKD. V gave up 3 bases and J gave up 0 bases, with 6 bases separating them.

This chain links TRBV2 with TRBJ2-2, with 8 bases fitting TRBD1. V dropped 6 bases and J dropped 0; count of bases not matched to a gene: 3. Germline V gives CDR1 SNHLY, CDR2 FYNNEI. The CDR3 is 15 residues long. This CDR3 reads CASRTGETNTGELFF. CDR3 DNA: TGTGCCAGCAGGACAGGGGAAACGAACACCGGGGAGCTGTTTTTT.